Listed below are T cell receptor beta chains from one sample, sequenced in a study of blood T cell repertoires in COVID-19. The data were produced by immunoSEQ multiplex PCR, yet TCRdb's version contains in-frame clones alone and is incomplete. This sample yields about 160,000 clones, of which 81% are seen a single time; more than 9.5% belongs to the top ten. Sequences were obtained from peripheral blood. The source of these receptors is a man aged 60-69 years with active or convalescent COVID-19. Both conserved end residues are part of each CDR3. The order of the fields is V gene, clone size, J gene, D gene, CDR3 protein, CDR3 DNA. The D gene is left open where the match is weak. A clone size is listed for some rows: how often the clone was seen (once, few, many), or a class if it is expanded.

TRBV11-2,NA,TRBJ1-2,NA,CASRPRDLAGYGYTF,TGTGCCAGCAGACCTCGGGACTTGGCGGGGTATGGCTACACCTTC
TRBV27,NA,TRBJ1-2,TRBD1,CASSLGLGQLYGYTF,TGTGCCAGCAGTTTAGGACTGGGACAGCTATATGGCTACACCTTC
TRBV10-3,NA,TRBJ2-5,TRBD2,CAISEGAGVTETQYF,TGTGCCATCAGTGAAGGTGCGGGAGTCACAGAGACCCAGTACTTC
TRBV6-5,NA,TRBJ1-6,NA,CASSFPNSPLHF,TGTGCCAGCAGTTTCCCAAATTCACCCCTCCACTTT
TRBV6-6,NA,TRBJ1-4,TRBD1,CASSYGQGATNEKLFF,TGTGCCAGCAGTTACGGGCAGGGGGCAACTAATGAAAAACTGTTTTTT
TRBV4-2,NA,TRBJ1-6,TRBD1,CASSQGQGTSPLHF,TGTGCCAGCAGCCAAGGACAGGGGACATCACCCCTCCACTTT
TRBV7-9,NA,TRBJ2-1,NA,CASSTPGNEQFF,TGTGCCAGCAGCACCCCAGGAAATGAGCAGTTCTTC
TRBV3-1/TRBV3-2,NA,TRBJ1-5,NA,CASSQGLRGYSNQPQHF,TGTGCCAGCAGCCAAGGGTTACGGGGTTATAGCAATCAGCCCCAGCATTTT
TRBV15,NA,TRBJ2-1,NA,CATSPGDNEQFF,TGTGCCACCAGTCCGGGAGACAATGAGCAGTTCTTC
TRBV24-1,NA,TRBJ2-5,TRBD2,CATSSASGLWEETQYF,TGTGCCACCTCAAGCGCTAGCGGCCTCTGGGAAGAGACCCAGTACTTC
TRBV28,NA,TRBJ2-7,TRBD2,CASSSSQAGGAYEQYF,TGTGCCAGCAGTTCCTCCCAAGCGGGAGGGGCCTACGAGCAGTACTTC
TRBV5-4,NA,TRBJ2-5,NA,CASSQMGTIVETQYF,TGTGCCAGCAGCCAGATGGGTACTATCGTAGAGACCCAGTACTTC
TRBV11-2,NA,TRBJ2-5,NA,CASSLGAFAETQYF,TGTGCCAGCAGCTTAGGGGCCTTCGCCGAGACCCAGTACTTC
TRBV11-3,NA,TRBJ2-3,TRBD1,CASSSGTAGLSTDTQYF,TGTGCCAGCAGCTCAGGGACAGCCGGCCTTAGCACAGATACGCAGTATTTT
TRBV9,few,TRBJ2-7,TRBD1,CASSVAWTGDEQYF,TGTGCCAGCAGCGTAGCCTGGACAGGGGACGAGCAGTACTTC
TRBV6-1,NA,TRBJ1-2,NA,CASSEQGVGYGYTF,TGTGCCAGCAGTGAGCAGGGTGTGGGCTATGGCTACACCTTC
TRBV7-9,NA,TRBJ1-6,TRBD1,CASSPDQGAGNSPLHF,TGTGCCAGCAGCCCAGATCAGGGGGCTGGTAATTCACCCCTCCACTTT
TRBV7-7,NA,TRBJ1-2,NA,CASEVPAVGGYTF,TGTGCCAGCGAGGTGCCAGCGGTTGGGGGCTACACCTTC